The sequence of this T cell receptor beta chain was determined in a study of PD-L1 blockade in urothelial cancer. Study-level background: Each blood sample yielded a median of around 150,000 T cells. Study observations and caveats: Larger 3-week expansion of tumor-associated blood clones was seen in durable-benefit patients.

On this clone: Its antigen is unknown.

Time point given: pretreatment peripheral blood. Each individual provided 1 to 8 samples (taken pretreatment and on-treatment). Spiked synthetic TCR analogs estimated absolute template abundance per PCR. Here immunoSEQ multiplex PCR was the method, and the copy in TCRdb shows in-frame clones only, minus some. Here the sample spans 130,000 or so clones, approximately 88% being singletons. This CDR3 comprises 19 residues. The TCR originated in a man aged 45 to 65 with urothelial cancer. V gene TRBV21-1 combines with J gene TRBJ1-1; TRBD1 is the table's D call and was not checked against the DNA. TRBV21-1 is classified as a pseudogene. Sample: PBMCs, taken around atezolizumab (anti-PD-L1) treatment. For the CDR3, the DNA is TGTGCCAGCAGCAAACTCCGACCCCAATACAGGGGAGTGAACACTGAAGCTTTCTTT. Its translation: CASSKLRPQYRGVNTEAFF.